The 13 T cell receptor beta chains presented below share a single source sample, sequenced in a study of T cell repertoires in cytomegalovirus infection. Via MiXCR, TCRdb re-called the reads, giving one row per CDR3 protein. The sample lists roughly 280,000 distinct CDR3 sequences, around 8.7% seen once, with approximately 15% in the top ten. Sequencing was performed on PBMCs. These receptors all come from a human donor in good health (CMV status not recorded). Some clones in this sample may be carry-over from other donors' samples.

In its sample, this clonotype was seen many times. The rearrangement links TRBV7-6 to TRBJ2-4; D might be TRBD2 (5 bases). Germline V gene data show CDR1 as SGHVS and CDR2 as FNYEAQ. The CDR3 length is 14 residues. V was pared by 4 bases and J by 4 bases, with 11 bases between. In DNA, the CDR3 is TGTGCCAGCAGCTCGGACGGGGAGAAAAACATTCAGTACTTC. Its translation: CASSSDGEKNIQYF.

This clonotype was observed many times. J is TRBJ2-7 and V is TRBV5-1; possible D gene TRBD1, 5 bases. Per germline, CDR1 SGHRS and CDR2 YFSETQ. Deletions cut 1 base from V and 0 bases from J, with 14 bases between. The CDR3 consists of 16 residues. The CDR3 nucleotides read TGCGCCAGCAGCTTGAACGTAAGGGGCCTCTCCTACGAGCAGTACTTC. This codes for CASSLNVRGLSYEQYF.

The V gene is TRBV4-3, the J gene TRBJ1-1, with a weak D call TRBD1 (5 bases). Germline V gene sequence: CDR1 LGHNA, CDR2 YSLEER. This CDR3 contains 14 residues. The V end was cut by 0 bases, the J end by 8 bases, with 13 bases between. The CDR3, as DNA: TGCGCCAGCAGCCAAGATCGGGGGTACGGGGAAGCTTTCTTT. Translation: CASSQDRGYGEAFF.

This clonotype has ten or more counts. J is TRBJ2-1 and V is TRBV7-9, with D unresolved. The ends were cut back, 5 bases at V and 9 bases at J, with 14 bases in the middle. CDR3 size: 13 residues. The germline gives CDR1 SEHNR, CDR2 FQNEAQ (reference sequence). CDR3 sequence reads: CASSPNYVGEQFF. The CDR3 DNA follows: TGTGCCAGCAGCCCTAACTACGTCGGTGAGCAGTTCTTC.

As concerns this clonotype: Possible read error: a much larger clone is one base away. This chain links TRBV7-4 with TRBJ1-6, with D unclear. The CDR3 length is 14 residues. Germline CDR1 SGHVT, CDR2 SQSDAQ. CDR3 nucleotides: TGTGCCAGCAGCCTGTCGGCGAATGGGTCACCCCACCACTTT. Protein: CASSLSANGSPHHF. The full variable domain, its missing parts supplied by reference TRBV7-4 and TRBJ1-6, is GAGVSQSPRYKVAKRGRDVALRCDSISGHVTLYWYRQTLGQGSEVLTYSQSDAQRDKSGRPSGRFSAERPERSVSTLKIQRTEQGDSAVYLCASSLSANGSPHHFGNGTRLTVT.

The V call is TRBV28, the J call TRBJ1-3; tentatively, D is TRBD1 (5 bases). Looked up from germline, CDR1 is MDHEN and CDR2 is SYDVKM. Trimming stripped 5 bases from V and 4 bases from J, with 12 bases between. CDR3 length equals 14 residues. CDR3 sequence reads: CASSTTGSGNTIYF. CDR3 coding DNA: TGTGCCAGCAGTACAACAGGCTCCGGAAACACCATATATTTT.

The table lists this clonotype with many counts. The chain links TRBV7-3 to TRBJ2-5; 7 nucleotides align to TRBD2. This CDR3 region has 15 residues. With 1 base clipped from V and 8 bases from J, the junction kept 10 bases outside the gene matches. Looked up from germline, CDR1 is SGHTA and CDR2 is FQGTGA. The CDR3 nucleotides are TGTGCCAGCAGCTTAATTCGACTAGCTGGCCCAACCCAGTACTTC. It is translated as CASSLIRLAGPTQYF.

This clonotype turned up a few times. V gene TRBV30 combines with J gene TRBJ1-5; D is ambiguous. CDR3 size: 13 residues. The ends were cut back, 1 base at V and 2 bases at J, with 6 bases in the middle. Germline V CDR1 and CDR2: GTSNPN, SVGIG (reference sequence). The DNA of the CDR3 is TGTGCCTGGAGTGAGGAGGGCAATCAGCCCCAGCATTTT. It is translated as CAWSEEGNQPQHF.

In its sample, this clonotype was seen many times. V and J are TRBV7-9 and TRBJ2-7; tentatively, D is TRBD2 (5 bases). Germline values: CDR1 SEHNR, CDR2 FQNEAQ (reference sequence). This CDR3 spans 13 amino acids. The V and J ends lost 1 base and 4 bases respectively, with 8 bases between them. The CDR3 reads CASSLVGEYEQYF. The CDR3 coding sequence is TGTGCCAGCAGCTTAGTGGGAGAATACGAGCAGTACTTC. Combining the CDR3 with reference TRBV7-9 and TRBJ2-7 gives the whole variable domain DTGVSQNPRHKITKRGQNVTFRCDPISEHNRLYWYRQTLGQGPEFLTYFQNEAQLEKSRLLSDRFSAERPKGSFSTLEIQRTEQGDSAMYLCASSLVGEYEQYFGPGTRLTVT.

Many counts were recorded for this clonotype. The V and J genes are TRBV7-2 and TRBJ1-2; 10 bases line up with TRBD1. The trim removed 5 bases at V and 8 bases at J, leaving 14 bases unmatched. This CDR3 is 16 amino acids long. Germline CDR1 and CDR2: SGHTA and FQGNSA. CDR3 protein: CASSQDRGRALSGYTF. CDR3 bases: TGTGCCAGCAGCCAAGACAGGGGGCGCGCCCTTAGCGGCTACACCTTC.

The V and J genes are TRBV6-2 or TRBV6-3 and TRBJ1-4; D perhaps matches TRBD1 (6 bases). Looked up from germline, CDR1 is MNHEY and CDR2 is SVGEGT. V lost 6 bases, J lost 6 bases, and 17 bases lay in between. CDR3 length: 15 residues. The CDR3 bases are TGTGCCAGCAGCTGGCCCACAGGGCGAGATGAAAAACTGTTTTTT. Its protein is CASSWPTGRDEKLFF.

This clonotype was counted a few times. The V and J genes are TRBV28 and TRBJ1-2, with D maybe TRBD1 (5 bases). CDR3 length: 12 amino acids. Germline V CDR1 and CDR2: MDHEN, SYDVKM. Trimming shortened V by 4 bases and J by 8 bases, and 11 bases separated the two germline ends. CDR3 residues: CASSSMKGGYTF. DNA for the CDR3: TGTGCCAGCAGTTCCATGAAGGGGGGCTACACCTTC.

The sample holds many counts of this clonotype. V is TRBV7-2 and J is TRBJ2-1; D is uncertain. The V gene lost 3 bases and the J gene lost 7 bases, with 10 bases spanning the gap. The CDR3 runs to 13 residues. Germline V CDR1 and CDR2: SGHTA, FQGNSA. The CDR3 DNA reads TGTGCCAGCAGCTTCAGTAGTGGTAATGAGCAGTTCTTC. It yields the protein CASSFSSGNEQFF.